These T cell receptor beta chains were read from a single sample in a study of T cells in Graves' hyperthyroidism and ophthalmopathy. TCRdb processed the multiplex PCR reads anew with MiXCR; each CDR3 protein has one entry. The table includes under 700,000 distinct CDR3 sequences, 16% detected once. Sequences were obtained from blood. All receptors derive from a young woman with Graves' hyperthyroidism. CDR3s include the opening cysteine and the closing phenylalanine or tryptophan. The D gene is left open where the match is weak. Rows give clone size only sometimes, using once, few, many, or a class for an expanded clone.

J gene: TRBJ2-2
clone size: .
D gene: .
V gene: TRBV18
CDR3 DNA: TGTGCCAGCTCACCACCAGCCCGCCCAAACACCGGGGAGCTGTTTTTT
CDR3 protein: CASSPPARPNTGELFF

J gene: TRBJ2-7
clone size: once
D gene: .
V gene: TRBV27
CDR3 DNA: TGTGCCAGCACCCCAAACCAAGCTGCCTACGAGCAGTACTTC
CDR3 protein: CASTPNQAAYEQYF

J gene: TRBJ1-1
clone size: many
D gene: .
V gene: TRBV20-1
CDR3 DNA: TGCAGTGCTAGAGCCCTGTCGGGGAACACTGAAGCTTTCTTT
CDR3 protein: CSARALSGNTEAFF

J gene: TRBJ1-5
clone size: .
D gene: .
V gene: TRBV20-1
CDR3 DNA: TGCAGTGCTAGACCCCTAGTCAGTACCTATAGCAATCAGCCCCAGCATTTT
CDR3 protein: CSARPLVSTYSNQPQHF

J gene: TRBJ2-2
clone size: few
D gene: .
V gene: TRBV5-1
CDR3 DNA: TGCGCCAGCAGCTTTTTTTCGGGCGCAGCGAACACCGGGGAGCTGTTTTTT
CDR3 protein: CASSFFSGAANTGELFF

J gene: TRBJ2-5
clone size: many
D gene: TRBD2
V gene: TRBV7-6
CDR3 DNA: TGTGCCAGCAGTTGGACTAGCGGGGCGCAAGAGACCCAGTACTTC
CDR3 protein: CASSWTSGAQETQYF

J gene: TRBJ2-7
clone size: many
D gene: TRBD2
V gene: TRBV20-1
CDR3 DNA: TGCAGTGCGACTAGGACTAGCGACGAGCAGTACTTC
CDR3 protein: CSATRTSDEQYF

J gene: TRBJ2-5
clone size: .
D gene: TRBD2
V gene: TRBV6-2/TRBV6-3
CDR3 DNA: TGTGCCAGCAGACCCCAAAGAGCGGGAGTACGTATTGAGACCCAGTACTTC
CDR3 protein: CASRPQRAGVRIETQYF

J gene: TRBJ1-5
clone size: many
D gene: .
V gene: TRBV27
CDR3 DNA: TGTGCCAGCAGTTTATTGGTGAATAGCAATCAGCCCCAGCATTTT
CDR3 protein: CASSLLVNSNQPQHF

J gene: TRBJ2-3
clone size: .
D gene: .
V gene: TRBV4-1
CDR3 DNA: TGCGCCAGCAGCCACCAGGGCGATGACACAGATACGCAGTATTTT
CDR3 protein: CASSHQGDDTDTQYF

J gene: TRBJ2-3
clone size: .
D gene: TRBD2
V gene: TRBV6-1
CDR3 DNA: TGTGCCAGCAGGGATGGGCTAGCGGGAGGAGATACGCAGTATTTT
CDR3 protein: CASRDGLAGGDTQYF